One and the same sample provided the 10 T cell receptor beta chains below, sequenced in a study of shared clonotypes between healthy human individuals. Repertoires were generated with immunoSEQ multiplex PCR, while TCRdb's copy carries only in-frame clones and drops some. The sample yields about 510,000 clones, around 96% seen once. Specimen: naive CD4+ T cells sorted from blood. Specified subset: CD45RA+ positively selected. The receptors shown here come from a woman aged 25-40 years in good health.

This chain uses TRBV7-9 with TRBJ1-4; D unresolved. The germline CDR1 and CDR2 sequences are SEHNR and FQNEAQ (reference sequence). The CDR3 is 18 residues long. Trimming removed 0 bases from V and 3 bases from J, with 17 bases in between. The CDR3 DNA is TGTGCCAGCAGCTTAGCACTAACCCGTCATTTACCTAATGAAAAACTGTTTTTT. This sequence encodes CASSLALTRHLPNEKLFF.

The gene calls are TRBV18 and TRBJ2-1; TRBD2 agrees at 13 bases. CDR1 and CDR2 from the germline V gene are KGHSH and LQKENI. V shed 3 bases and J 9 bases; nucleotides not matched to a gene: 11. The length of the CDR3 is 17 residues. The CDR3 nucleotides read TGTGCCAGCTCACCGCGGACTAGCGGGAGTCGAGGTGGTGAGCAGTTCTTC. It codes for CASSPRTSGSRGGEQFF.

The CDR3 region has the DNA TGTGCCAGCAGTTTATCAGGGACCTCAGGGGTGGCTTTCTTT. Its translation is CASSLSGTSGVAFF. J is TRBJ1-1 and V is TRBV28, with D tentatively TRBD1 (6 bases). CDR1 and CDR2 (germline): MDHEN, SYDVKM. Trimming took 1 base from V and 11 from J, leaving 17 bases between them. The CDR3 covers 14 residues.

This clone was counted between two and nine times. V is TRBV7-9 and J is TRBJ2-7; D remains unclear. V was clipped by 3 bases and J by 0 bases, with 12 bases between them. Germline V gene lookup returns CDR1 SEHNR and CDR2 FQNEAQ (reference sequence). The CDR3 is made up of 15 amino acids. This chain's CDR3 is CASSFARANSYEQYF. DNA for the CDR3: TGTGCCAGCAGCTTCGCACGGGCCAACTCCTACGAGCAGTACTTC.

The rearrangement links TRBV14 to TRBJ2-1, with 13 positions matching TRBD2. The J segment lost 9 bases and the V segment lost 4 bases, leaving 9 bases of the junction unmatched. CDR1 is SGHDN, CDR2 FVKESK, per germline. The CDR3 extends over 16 amino acids. The CDR3 region has the DNA TGTGCCAGCAGCCCTGGGACTAGCGGGGTCATAGGTGAGCAGTTCTTC. Translating it yields CASSPGTSGVIGEQFF.

The chain's CDR3 is CAWGRGGAQPQHF. CDR3 sequence (DNA): TGTGCCTGGGGAAGGGGGGGAGCTCAGCCCCAGCATTTT. This rearrangement joins TRBV30 to TRBJ1-5, with a tentative D call TRBD1 (6 bases). Trimming removed 5 bases from V and 6 bases from J, with 14 bases in between. Germline lookup yields CDR1 GTSNPN and CDR2 SVGIG (reference sequence). The CDR3 totals 13 residues. Using reference TRBV30 and TRBJ1-5 for the parts outside the CDR3, the full variable domain is SQTIHQWPATLVQPVGSPLSLECTVEGTSNPNLYWYRQAAGRGLQLLFYSVGIGQISSEVPQNLSASRPQDRQFILSSKKLLLSDSGFYLCAWGRGGAQPQHFGDGTRLSIL.

The chain links TRBV28 to TRBJ1-5; D is ambiguous. The V end was cut by 7 bases, the J end by 5 bases, with 6 bases between. Germline-derived CDR1 and CDR2 are MDHEN and SYDVKM. The CDR3 consists of 11 residues. CDR3 sequence reads: CASNSHQPQHF. The DNA of the CDR3 is TGTGCCAGCAACTCGCATCAGCCCCAGCATTTT.

The J gene is TRBJ2-5, the V gene TRBV11-2; tentative D call: TRBD2 (5 bases). The J call is uncertain, as TRBJ2-7 better fits the DNA end. CDR1 and CDR2 from the germline V gene are SGHAT and FQNNGV. There are 14 residues in the CDR3. DNA of the CDR3: TGTGCCAGCACTACCGACTATTCCTCCTACGAGCAGTACTTC. Protein: CASTTDYSSYEQYF.

CDR3 sequence (DNA): TGTGCCAGCAGCCTTACAGGGAACTATGGCTACACCTTC. Protein: CASSLTGNYGYTF. The chain has TRBV6-5 and TRBJ1-2; tentatively, D is TRBD1 (6 bases). This CDR3 has 13 residues. Looked up from germline, CDR1 is MNHEY and CDR2 is SVGAGI. The V gene lost 6 bases and the J gene lost 2 bases, with 10 bases spanning the gap.

The CDR3: CASSPRSPHLEGANVLTF. CDR3 DNA sequence: TGCGCCAGCAGCCCCCGTAGCCCCCACCTGGAGGGGGCCAACGTCCTGACTTTC. The rearrangement uses TRBV4-1 and TRBJ2-6; no clear D gene. The V end was cut by 4 bases, the J end by 4 bases, with 20 bases between. Germline V gene lookup returns CDR1 MGHRA and CDR2 YSYEKL. The CDR3 is made up of 18 amino acids.